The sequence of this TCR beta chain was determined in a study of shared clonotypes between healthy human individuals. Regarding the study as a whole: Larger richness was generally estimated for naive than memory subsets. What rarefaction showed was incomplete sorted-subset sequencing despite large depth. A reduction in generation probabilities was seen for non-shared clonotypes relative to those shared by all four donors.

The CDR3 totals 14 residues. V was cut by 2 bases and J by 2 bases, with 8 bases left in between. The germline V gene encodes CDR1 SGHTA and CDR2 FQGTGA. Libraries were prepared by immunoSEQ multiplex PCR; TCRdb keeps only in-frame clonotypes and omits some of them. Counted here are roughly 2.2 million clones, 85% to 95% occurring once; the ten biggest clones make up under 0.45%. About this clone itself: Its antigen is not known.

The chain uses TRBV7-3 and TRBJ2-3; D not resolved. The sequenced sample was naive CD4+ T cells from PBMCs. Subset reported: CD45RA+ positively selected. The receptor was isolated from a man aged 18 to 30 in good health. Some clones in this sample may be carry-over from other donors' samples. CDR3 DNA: TGTGCCAGCAGCTTACGCCGCCCCACAGATACGCAGTATTTT. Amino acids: CASSLRRPTDTQYF.